This TCR beta chain comes out of a study of T cell responses to AZD1222 COVID-19 vaccine. This CDR3 is built from 18 residues. The junction had 17 bases not matched to a gene; V was cut back by 2 bases and J by 9 bases. CDR1 and CDR2 from the germline V gene are MGHRA and YSYEKL. Sequencing was performed with immunoSEQ multiplex PCR; in TCRdb, only in-frame clones are kept and a portion is missing. The repertoire holds 200,000 or so clones, 90% to 95% seen once, with about 1% in the top ten. The chain combines TRBV4-1 with TRBJ2-1; 9 nucleotides align to TRBD1. The sample was peripheral blood, taken 28 days after the second AZD1222 dose. This clonotype was sampled from an adult who received the AZD1222 COVID-19 vaccine. The CDR3: CASSQRGGDRAIQGEQFF. CDR3 sequence (DNA): TGCGCCAGCAGCCAAAGGGGCGGGGACAGGGCTATCCAGGGTGAGCAGTTCTTC.